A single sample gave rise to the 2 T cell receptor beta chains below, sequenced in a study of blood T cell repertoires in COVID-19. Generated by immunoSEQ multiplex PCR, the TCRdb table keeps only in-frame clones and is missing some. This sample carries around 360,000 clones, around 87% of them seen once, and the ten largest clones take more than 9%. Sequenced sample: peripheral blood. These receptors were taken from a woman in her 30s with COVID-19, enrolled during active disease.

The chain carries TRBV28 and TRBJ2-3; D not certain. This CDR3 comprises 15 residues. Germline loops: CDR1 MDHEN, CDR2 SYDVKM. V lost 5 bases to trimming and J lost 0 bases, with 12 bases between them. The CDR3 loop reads CASSPPGASTDTQYF. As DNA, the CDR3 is TGTGCCAGCAGTCCCCCCGGTGCGAGCACAGATACGCAGTATTTT.

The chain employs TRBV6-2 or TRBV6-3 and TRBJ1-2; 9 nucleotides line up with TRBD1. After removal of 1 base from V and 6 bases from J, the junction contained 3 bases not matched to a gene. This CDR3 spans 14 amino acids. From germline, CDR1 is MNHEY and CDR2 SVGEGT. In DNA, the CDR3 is TGTGCCAGCAGTTACTGGGGACAGGGAGATGGCTACACCTTC. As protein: CASSYWGQGDGYTF.